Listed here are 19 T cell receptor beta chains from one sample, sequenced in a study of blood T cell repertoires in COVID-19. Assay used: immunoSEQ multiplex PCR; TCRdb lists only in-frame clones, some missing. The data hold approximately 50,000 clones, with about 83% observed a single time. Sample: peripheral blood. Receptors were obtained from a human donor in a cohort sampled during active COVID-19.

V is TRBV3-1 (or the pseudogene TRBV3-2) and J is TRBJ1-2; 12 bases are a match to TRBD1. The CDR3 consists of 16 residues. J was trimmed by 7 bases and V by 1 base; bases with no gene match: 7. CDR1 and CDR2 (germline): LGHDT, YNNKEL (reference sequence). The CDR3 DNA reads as TGTGCCAGCAGCCAAGCGGGACAGGGGGCAACTGGTGGCTACACCTTC. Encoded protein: CASSQAGQGATGGYTF.

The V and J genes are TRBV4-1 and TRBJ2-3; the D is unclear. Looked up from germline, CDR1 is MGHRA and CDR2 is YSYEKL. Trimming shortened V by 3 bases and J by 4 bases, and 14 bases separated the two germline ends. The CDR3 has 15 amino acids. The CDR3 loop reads CASSHLAGSADTQYF. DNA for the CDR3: TGCGCCAGCAGCCACCTTGCAGGCAGTGCAGATACGCAGTATTTT.

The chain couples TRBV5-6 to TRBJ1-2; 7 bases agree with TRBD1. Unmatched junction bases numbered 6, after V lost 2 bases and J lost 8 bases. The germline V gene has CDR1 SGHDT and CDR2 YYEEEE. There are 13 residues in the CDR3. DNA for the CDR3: TGTGCCAGCAGCTTCGACAGGGCAAGCGGCTACACCTTC. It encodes CASSFDRASGYTF.

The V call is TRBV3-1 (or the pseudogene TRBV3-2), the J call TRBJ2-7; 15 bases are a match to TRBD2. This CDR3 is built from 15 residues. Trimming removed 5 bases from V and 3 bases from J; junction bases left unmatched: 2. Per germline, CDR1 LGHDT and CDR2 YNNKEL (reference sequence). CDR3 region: CASSWGLAGGYEQYF. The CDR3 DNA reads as TGTGCCAGCAGCTGGGGACTAGCGGGAGGCTACGAGCAGTACTTC.

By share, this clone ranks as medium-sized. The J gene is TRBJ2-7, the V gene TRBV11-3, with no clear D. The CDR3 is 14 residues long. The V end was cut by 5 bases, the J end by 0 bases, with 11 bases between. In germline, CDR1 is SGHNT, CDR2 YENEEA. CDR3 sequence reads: CASSPDSSSYEQYF. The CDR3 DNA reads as TGTGCCAGCAGCCCAGACTCGAGCTCCTACGAGCAGTACTTC.

The CDR3 DNA reads TGCGCCAGCAGCCAAGAAGAAGTTAAGTGGAGTAAGGACAGGGGCAAAAACATTCAGTACTTC. Its protein is CASSQEEVKWSKDRGKNIQYF. This chain connects TRBV4-1 to TRBJ2-4, with TRBD1 matching over 9 bases. This CDR3 region has 21 residues. V shed 0 bases, J shed 3 bases, and the junction held 18 bases outside the gene matches. CDR1 MGHRA and CDR2 YSYEKL come from the germline V gene.

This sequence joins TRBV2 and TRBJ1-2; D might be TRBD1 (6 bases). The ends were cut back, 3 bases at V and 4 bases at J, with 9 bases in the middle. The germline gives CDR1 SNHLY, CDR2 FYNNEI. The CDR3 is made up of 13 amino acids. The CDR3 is CASSETRGYGYTF. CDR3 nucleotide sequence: TGTGCCAGCAGTGAGACCAGGGGCTATGGCTACACCTTC.

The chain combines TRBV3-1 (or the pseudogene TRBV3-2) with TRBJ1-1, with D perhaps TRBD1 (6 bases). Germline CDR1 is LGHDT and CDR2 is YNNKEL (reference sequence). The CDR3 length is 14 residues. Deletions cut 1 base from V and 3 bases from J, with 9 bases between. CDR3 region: CASSQGTGHTEAFF. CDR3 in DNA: TGTGCCAGCAGCCAAGGTACAGGGCACACTGAAGCTTTCTTT.

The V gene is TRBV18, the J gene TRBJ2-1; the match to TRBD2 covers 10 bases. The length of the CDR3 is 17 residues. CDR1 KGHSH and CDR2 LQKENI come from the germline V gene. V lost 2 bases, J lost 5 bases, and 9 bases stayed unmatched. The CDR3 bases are TGTGCCAGCTCACCAGAGTCTAGCGGGGGCCTCGACAATGAGCAGTTCTTC. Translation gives CASSPESSGGLDNEQFF.

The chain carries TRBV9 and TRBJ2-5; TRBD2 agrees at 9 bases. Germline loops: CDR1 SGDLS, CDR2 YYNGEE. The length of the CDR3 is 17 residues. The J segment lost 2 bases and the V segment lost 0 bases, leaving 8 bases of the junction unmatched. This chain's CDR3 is CASSVGVAGEPQETQYF. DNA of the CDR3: TGTGCCAGCAGCGTAGGGGTAGCGGGAGAGCCACAAGAGACCCAGTACTTC.

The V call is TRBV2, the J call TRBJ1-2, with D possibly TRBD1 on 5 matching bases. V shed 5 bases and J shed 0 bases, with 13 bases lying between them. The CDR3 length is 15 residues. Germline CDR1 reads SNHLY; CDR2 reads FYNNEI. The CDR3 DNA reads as TGTGCCAGCAGTTCCAGACAGAACGCTAACTATGGCTACACCTTC. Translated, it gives CASSSRQNANYGYTF.

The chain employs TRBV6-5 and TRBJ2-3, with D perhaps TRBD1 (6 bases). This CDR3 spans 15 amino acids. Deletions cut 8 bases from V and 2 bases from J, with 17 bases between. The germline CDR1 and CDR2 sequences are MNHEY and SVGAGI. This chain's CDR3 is CASGPPGHNTDTQYF. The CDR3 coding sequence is TGTGCCAGCGGGCCTCCGGGACACAACACAGATACGCAGTATTTT.

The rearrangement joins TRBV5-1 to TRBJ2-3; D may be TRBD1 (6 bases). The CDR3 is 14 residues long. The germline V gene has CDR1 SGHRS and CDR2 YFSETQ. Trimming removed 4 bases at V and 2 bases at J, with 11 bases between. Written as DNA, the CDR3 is TGCGCCAGCAGCGTTGGGACAAACACAGATACGCAGTATTTT. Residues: CASSVGTNTDTQYF.

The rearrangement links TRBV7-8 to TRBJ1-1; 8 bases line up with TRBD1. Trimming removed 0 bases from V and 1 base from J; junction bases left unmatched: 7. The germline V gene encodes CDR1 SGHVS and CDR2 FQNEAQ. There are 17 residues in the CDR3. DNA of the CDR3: TGTGCCAGCAGCTTAGCGCCGGGGCAGGGGGCGAACACTGAAGCTTTCTTT. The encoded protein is CASSLAPGQGANTEAFF. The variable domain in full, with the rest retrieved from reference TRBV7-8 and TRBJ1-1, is GAGVSQSPRYKVAKRGQDVALRCDPISGHVSLFWYQQALGQGPEFLTYFQNEAQLDKSGLPSDRFFAERPEGSVSTLKIQRTQQEDSAVYLCASSLAPGQGANTEAFFGQGTRLTVV.

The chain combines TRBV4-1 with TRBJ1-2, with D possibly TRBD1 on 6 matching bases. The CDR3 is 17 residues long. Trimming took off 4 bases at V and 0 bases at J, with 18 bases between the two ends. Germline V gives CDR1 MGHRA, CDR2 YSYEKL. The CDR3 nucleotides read TGCGCCAGCAGCCCCAGGCAGGGGCCCGACACTAACTATGGCTACACCTTC. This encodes CASSPRQGPDTNYGYTF.

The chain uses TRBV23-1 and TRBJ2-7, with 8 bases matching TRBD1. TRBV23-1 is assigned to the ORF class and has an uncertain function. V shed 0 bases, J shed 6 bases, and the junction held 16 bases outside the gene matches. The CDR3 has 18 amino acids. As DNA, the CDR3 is TGCGCCAGCAGTCAATCGTCTAAGAAGGGACAGGAAAGTTGCGAGCAGTACTTC. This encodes CASSQSSKKGQESCEQYF.

CDR3 coding DNA: TGTGCCAGCAGAGTTATGGCCGGACTAGGCTCCTACGAGCAGTACTTC. Residues: CASRVMAGLGSYEQYF. The chain recombines TRBV27 with TRBJ2-7; TRBD2 agrees at 7 bases. With V trimmed by 6 bases and J by 0 bases, 11 bases remained unmatched. This CDR3 is 16 amino acids long. Per the germline V gene, CDR1 is MNHEY and CDR2 is SMNVEV (reference sequence).

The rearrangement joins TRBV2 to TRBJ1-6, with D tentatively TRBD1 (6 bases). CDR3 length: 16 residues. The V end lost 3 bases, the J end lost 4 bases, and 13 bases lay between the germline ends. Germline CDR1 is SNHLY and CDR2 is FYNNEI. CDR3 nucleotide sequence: TGTGCCAGCAGTGAGGGGGCAGGGGAATATAATTCACCCCTCCACTTT. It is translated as CASSEGAGEYNSPLHF.

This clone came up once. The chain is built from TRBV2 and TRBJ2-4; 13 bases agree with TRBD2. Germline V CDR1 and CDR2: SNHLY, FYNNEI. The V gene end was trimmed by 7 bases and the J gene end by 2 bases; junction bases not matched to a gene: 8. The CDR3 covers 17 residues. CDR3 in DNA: TGTGCCAGCATCCTACCACTAGCGGGGGGGCCCAAAAACATTCAGTACTTC. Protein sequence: CASILPLAGGPKNIQYF.